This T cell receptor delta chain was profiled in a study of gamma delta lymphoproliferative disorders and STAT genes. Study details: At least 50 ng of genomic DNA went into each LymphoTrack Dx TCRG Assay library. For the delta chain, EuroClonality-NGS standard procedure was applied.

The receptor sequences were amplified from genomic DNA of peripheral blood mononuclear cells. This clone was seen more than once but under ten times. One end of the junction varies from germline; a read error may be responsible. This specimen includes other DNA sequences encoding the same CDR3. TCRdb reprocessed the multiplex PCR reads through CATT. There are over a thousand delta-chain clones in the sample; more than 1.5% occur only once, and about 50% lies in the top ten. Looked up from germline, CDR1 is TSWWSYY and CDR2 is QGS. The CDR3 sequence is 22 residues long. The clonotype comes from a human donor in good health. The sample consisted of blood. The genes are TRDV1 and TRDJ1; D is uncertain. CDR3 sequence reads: CALGALPRSSPRVTVYTDKLIF. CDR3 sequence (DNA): TGTGCTCTTGGGGCACTGCCTCGTTCGTCTCCCCGGGTGACCGTGTACACCGATAAACTCATCTTC.